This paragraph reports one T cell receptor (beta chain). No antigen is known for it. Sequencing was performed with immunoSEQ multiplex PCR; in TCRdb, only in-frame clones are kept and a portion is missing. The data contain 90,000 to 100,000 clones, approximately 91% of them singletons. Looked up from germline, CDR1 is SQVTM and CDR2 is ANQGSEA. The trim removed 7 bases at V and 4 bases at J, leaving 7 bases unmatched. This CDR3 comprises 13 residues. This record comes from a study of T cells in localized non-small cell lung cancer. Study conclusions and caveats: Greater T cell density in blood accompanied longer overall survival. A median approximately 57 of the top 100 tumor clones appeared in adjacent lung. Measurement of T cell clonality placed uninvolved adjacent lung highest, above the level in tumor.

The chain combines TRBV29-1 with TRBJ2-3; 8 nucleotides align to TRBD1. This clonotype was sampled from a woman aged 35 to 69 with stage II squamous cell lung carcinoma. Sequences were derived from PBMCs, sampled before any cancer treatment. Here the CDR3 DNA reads TGCAGCGCCCGACAGGGGTTGGCAGATACGCAGTATTTT. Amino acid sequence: CSARQGLADTQYF.